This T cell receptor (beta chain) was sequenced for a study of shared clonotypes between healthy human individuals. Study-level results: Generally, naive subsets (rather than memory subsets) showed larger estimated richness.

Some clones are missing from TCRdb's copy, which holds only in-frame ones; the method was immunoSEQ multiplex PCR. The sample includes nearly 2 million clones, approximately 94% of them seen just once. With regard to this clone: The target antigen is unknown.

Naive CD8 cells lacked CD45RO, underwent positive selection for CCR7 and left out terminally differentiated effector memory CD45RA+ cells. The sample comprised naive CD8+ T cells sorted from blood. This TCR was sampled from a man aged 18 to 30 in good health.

The CDR3 region is CASSVGSSGDSMYF. The CDR3 coding sequence is TGTGCCAGCAGCGTAGGATCCAGCGGGGACAGCATGTACTTC. V and J are TRBV9 and TRBJ2-7, with D tentatively TRBD1 or TRBD2 (7 bases each). Trimming shortened V by 0 bases and J by 12 bases, and 19 bases separated the two germline ends. CDR1 is SGDLS, CDR2 YYNGEE, per germline. The CDR3 extends over 14 amino acids.